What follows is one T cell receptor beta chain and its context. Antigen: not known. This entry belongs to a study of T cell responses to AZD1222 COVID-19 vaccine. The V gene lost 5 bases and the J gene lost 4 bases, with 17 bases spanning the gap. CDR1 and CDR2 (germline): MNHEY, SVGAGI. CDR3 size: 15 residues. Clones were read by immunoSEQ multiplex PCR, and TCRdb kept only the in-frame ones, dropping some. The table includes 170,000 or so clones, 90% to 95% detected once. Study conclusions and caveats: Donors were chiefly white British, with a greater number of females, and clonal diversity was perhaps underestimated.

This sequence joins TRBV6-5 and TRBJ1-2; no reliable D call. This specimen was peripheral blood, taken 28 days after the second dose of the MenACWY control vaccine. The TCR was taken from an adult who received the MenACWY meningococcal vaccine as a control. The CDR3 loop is CASSLSYRVRYGYTF. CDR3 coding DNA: TGTGCCAGCAGTCTTTCATACAGAGTGCGCTATGGCTACACCTTC.